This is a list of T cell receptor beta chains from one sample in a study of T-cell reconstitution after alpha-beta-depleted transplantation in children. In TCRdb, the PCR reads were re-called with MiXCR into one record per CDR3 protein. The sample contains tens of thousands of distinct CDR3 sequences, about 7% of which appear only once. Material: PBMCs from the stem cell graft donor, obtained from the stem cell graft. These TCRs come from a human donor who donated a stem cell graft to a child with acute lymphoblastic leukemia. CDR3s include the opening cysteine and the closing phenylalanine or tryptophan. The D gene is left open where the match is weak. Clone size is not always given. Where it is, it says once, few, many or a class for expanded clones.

CDR3 DNA: TGCAGTGCTAGATCGGGGGGCTACTCTGGGGCCAACGTCCTGACTTTC; CDR3 protein: CSARSGGYSGANVLTF; clone size: many; J gene: TRBJ2-6; D gene: .; V gene: TRBV20-1
CDR3 DNA: TGTGCCAGCAGTTTCGGTCAGGGCCTGGGGCAGCCCCAGCATTTT; CDR3 protein: CASSFGQGLGQPQHF; clone size: many; J gene: TRBJ1-5; D gene: .; V gene: TRBV12-3/TRBV12-4
CDR3 DNA: TGCAGCGTTGAAAGTCTGACTCTAGCGGGAATCTCCTACAATGAGCAGTTCTTC; CDR3 protein: CSVESLTLAGISYNEQFF; clone size: few; J gene: TRBJ2-1; D gene: TRBD2; V gene: TRBV29-1
CDR3 DNA: TGTGCCATCAGTGAGTCGGTTCTAGCTCGCTACGAGCAGTACTTC; CDR3 protein: CAISESVLARYEQYF; clone size: many; J gene: TRBJ2-7; D gene: .; V gene: TRBV10-3
CDR3 DNA: TGTGCCAGCAGCATAGCGGAAAGCTCCTACGAGCAGTACTTC; CDR3 protein: CASSIAESSYEQYF; clone size: many; J gene: TRBJ2-7; D gene: .; V gene: TRBV12-3/TRBV12-4
CDR3 DNA: TGTGCCATGGGCTCCGGTGGGACAGTGGGAAACACCGGGGAGCTGTTTTTT; CDR3 protein: CAMGSGGTVGNTGELFF; clone size: .; J gene: TRBJ2-2; D gene: TRBD1; V gene: TRBV4-2
CDR3 DNA: .; CDR3 protein: CASSFLWEADTGELFF; clone size: few; J gene: TRBJ2-2; D gene: .; V gene: TRBV5-1
CDR3 DNA: TGTGCCAGCAGTCTCCAAAACGAGCAGTACTTC; CDR3 protein: CASSLQNEQYF; clone size: many; J gene: TRBJ2-7; D gene: .; V gene: TRBV12-3/TRBV12-4
CDR3 DNA: TGTGCCAGCAGTCCTAGGGAAACCGGGGAGCTGTTTTTT; CDR3 protein: CASSPRETGELFF; clone size: many; J gene: TRBJ2-2; D gene: .; V gene: TRBV12-3/TRBV12-4
CDR3 DNA: TGTGCCAGCAGTGACGGACAGGGCACCGGGGAGCTGTTTTTT; CDR3 protein: CASSDGQGTGELFF; clone size: many; J gene: TRBJ2-2; D gene: TRBD1; V gene: TRBV6-4
CDR3 DNA: TGTGCCAGCAGGCGCGTCGCGGGGACCTCCTACAATGAGCAGTTCTTC; CDR3 protein: CASRRVAGTSYNEQFF; clone size: many; J gene: TRBJ2-1; D gene: .; V gene: TRBV6-5
CDR3 DNA: TGTGCCAGCAGTCCCCTATTGGAGGGAACGCAGTATTTT; CDR3 protein: CASSPLLEGTQYF; clone size: few; J gene: TRBJ2-3; D gene: .; V gene: TRBV7-3
CDR3 DNA: TGCGCCAGCAGTTCTCCTGGACTGGGGACTGAAGCTTTCTTT; CDR3 protein: CASSSPGLGTEAFF; clone size: .; J gene: TRBJ1-1; D gene: .; V gene: TRBV10-2
CDR3 DNA: TGTGCCAGCAGCTTATGGGGGGGATCCAATCAGCCCCAGCATTTT; CDR3 protein: CASSLWGGSNQPQHF; clone size: many; J gene: TRBJ1-5; D gene: .; V gene: TRBV7-2
CDR3 DNA: TGTGCCACCAGCAGAGATATGGGGAGTGGACTAGCAAAAGATACGCAGTATTTT; CDR3 protein: CATSRDMGSGLAKDTQYF; clone size: many; J gene: TRBJ2-3; D gene: TRBD2; V gene: TRBV15
CDR3 DNA: TGTGCCAGCAGTCCCGGGACAGCGGGCTACGAGCAGTACTTC; CDR3 protein: CASSPGTAGYEQYF; clone size: .; J gene: TRBJ2-7; D gene: .; V gene: TRBV6-4
CDR3 DNA: TGCAGTGCCCCTACTCAGGCCCCGGGAGGCGACGAGCAGTACTTC; CDR3 protein: CSAPTQAPGGDEQYF; clone size: many; J gene: TRBJ2-7; D gene: TRBD2; V gene: TRBV20-1
CDR3 DNA: TGTGCCACCAGTGAGTCGACGGGGGATGGAAACACCATATATTTT; CDR3 protein: CATSESTGDGNTIYF; clone size: many; J gene: TRBJ1-3; D gene: .; V gene: TRBV24-1
CDR3 DNA: TGCGCCAGCAGCCAAGCGGGGGGGGCGGATACGCAGTATTTT; CDR3 protein: CASSQAGGADTQYF; clone size: many; J gene: TRBJ2-3; D gene: TRBD2; V gene: TRBV5-1
CDR3 DNA: TGCGCCAGCAGCTTGTGGGACAGGGGGCGCTTTGTGAACACCGGGGAGCTGTTTTTT; CDR3 protein: CASSLWDRGRFVNTGELFF; clone size: many; J gene: TRBJ2-2; D gene: TRBD1; V gene: TRBV5-1
CDR3 DNA: TGTGCCAGCAGTGATTGGGGATCCGGCACAGATACGCAGTATTTT; CDR3 protein: CASSDWGSGTDTQYF; clone size: few; J gene: TRBJ2-3; D gene: .; V gene: TRBV2
CDR3 DNA: TGCAGTGCTACCGGGACTAGCGGGAGGACCTCCTACGAGCAGTACTTC; CDR3 protein: CSATGTSGRTSYEQYF; clone size: many; J gene: TRBJ2-7; D gene: TRBD2; V gene: TRBV20-1
CDR3 DNA: TGTGCCAGCAGTTTAGCTCTGGCAGGGGGCGGGTGGTTCTTC; CDR3 protein: CASSLALAGGGWFF; clone size: .; J gene: TRBJ2-1; D gene: TRBD1; V gene: TRBV12-3/TRBV12-4
CDR3 DNA: TGTGCCAGCAGTCAACAGGGGATGGAGAACACTGAAGCTTTCTTT; CDR3 protein: CASSQQGMENTEAFF; clone size: many; J gene: TRBJ1-1; D gene: TRBD1; V gene: TRBV6-1
CDR3 DNA: TGTGCCAGCAGTGGCGGGAGCTCCTACAATGAGCAGTTCTTC; CDR3 protein: CASSGGSSYNEQFF; clone size: many; J gene: TRBJ2-1; D gene: TRBD2; V gene: TRBV27
CDR3 DNA: TGCAGCGTTTGGGAGCAAGAGAACACTGAAGCTTTCTTT; CDR3 protein: CSVWEQENTEAFF; clone size: many; J gene: TRBJ1-1; D gene: .; V gene: TRBV29-1
CDR3 DNA: TGTGCCAGCAGCGTGACCCAGGGGGACAGCTCCTACAATGAGCAGTTCTTC; CDR3 protein: CASSVTQGDSSYNEQFF; clone size: .; J gene: TRBJ2-1; D gene: TRBD1; V gene: TRBV9
CDR3 DNA: TGTGCCAGCACCCTCACCGGTACTAGCACAGATACGCAGTATTTT; CDR3 protein: CASTLTGTSTDTQYF; clone size: many; J gene: TRBJ2-3; D gene: .; V gene: TRBV9
CDR3 DNA: TGCGCCAGCAGCTATGGACAGGGCTCCTACTTC; CDR3 protein: CASSYGQGSYF; clone size: many; J gene: TRBJ2-5; D gene: TRBD1; V gene: TRBV5-1